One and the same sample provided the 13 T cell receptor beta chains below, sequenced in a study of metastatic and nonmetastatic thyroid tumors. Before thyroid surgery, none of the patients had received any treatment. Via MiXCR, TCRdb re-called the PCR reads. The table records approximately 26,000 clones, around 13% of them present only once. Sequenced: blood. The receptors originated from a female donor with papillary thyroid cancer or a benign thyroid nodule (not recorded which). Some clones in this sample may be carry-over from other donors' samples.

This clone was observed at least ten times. CDR3 coding DNA: TGTGCCAGCAGCCAAGACAAGTTACCCCTCCACTTT. Encoded protein: CASSQDKLPLHF. This chain uses TRBV4-2 with TRBJ1-6; D remains ambiguous. V was trimmed by 0 bases and J by 12 bases, leaving 6 bases between them. CDR1 and CDR2 from the germline V gene are LGHNA and YNFKEQ. The CDR3 extends over 12 amino acids.

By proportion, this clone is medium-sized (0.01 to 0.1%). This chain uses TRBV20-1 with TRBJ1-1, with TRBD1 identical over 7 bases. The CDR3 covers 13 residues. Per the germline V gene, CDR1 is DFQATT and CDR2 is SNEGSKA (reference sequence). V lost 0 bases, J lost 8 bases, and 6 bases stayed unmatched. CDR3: CSARDLGTAEAFF. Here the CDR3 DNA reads TGCAGTGCTAGAGATCTGGGGACAGCAGAAGCTTTCTTT.

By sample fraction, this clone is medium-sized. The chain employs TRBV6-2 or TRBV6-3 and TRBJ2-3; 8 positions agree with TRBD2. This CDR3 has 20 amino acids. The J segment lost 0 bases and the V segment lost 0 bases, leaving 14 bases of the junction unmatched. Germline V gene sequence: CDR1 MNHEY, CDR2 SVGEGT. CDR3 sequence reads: CASSYSTPYPGLGSTDTQYF. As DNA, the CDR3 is TGTGCCAGCAGTTACTCGACGCCCTACCCGGGACTAGGAAGCACAGATACGCAGTATTTT.

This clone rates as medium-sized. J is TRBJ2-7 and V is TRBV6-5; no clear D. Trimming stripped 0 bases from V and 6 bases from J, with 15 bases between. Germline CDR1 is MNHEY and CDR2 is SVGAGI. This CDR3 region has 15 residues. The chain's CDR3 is CASSYSWVRPLEQYF. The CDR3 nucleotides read TGTGCCAGCAGTTACTCGTGGGTCAGGCCCCTCGAGCAGTACTTC.

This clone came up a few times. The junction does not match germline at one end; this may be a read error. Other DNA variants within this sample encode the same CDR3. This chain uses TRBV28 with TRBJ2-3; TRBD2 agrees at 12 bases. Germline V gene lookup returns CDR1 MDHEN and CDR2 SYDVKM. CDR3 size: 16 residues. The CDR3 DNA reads TGTGCCAGCAGTGCCTCTAGCGGGAGGGCCCGAGATACACAGTATTTT. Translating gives CASSASSGRARDTQYF.

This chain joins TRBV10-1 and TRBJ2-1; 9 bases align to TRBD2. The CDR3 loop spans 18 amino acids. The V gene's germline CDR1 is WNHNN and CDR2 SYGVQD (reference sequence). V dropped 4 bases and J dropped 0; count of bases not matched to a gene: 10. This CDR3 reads CASSGGLARGGSYNEQFF. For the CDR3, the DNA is TGCGCCAGCAGTGGAGGACTAGCGCGGGGGGGCTCCTACAATGAGCAGTTCTTC.

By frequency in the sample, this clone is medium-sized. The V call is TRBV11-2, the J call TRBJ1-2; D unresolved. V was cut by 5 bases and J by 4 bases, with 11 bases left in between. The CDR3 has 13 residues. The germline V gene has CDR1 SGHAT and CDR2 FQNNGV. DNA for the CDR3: TGTGCCAGCAGCCCCCTGGCGACCTATGGCTACACCTTC. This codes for CASSPLATYGYTF. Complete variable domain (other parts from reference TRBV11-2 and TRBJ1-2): EAGVAQSPRYKIIEKRQSVAFWCNPISGHATLYWYQQILGQGPKLLIQFQNNGVVDDSQLPKDRFSAERLKGVDSTLKIQPAKLEDSAVYLCASSPLATYGYTFGSGTRLTVV.

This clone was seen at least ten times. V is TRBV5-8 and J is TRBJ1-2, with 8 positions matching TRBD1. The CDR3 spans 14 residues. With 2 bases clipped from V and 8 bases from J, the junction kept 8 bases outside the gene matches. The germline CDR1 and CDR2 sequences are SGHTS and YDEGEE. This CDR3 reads CASSFGQGEGGYTF. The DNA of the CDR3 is TGTGCCAGCAGCTTCGGACAGGGCGAAGGGGGCTACACCTTC.

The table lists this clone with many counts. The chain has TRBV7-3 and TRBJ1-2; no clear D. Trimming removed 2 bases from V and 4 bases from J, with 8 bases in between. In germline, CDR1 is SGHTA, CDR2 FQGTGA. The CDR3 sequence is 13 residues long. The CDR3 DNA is TGTGCCAGCAGCTTACATTCAGGCTATGGCTACACCTTC. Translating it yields CASSLHSGYGYTF.

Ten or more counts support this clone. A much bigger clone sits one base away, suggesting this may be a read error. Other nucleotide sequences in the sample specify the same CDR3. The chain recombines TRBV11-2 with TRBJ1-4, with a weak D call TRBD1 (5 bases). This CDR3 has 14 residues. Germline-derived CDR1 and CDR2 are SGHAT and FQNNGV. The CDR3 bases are TGTGCCAGCAGCTTAGGGGGGGGTAATGAGAAACTGTTTTTT. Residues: CASSLGGGNEKLFF.

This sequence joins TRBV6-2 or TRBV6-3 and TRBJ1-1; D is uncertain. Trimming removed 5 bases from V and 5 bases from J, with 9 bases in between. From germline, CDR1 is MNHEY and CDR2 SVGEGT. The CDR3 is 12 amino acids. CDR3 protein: CASSLGRTEAFF. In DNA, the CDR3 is TGTGCCAGCAGTCTCGGAAGGACTGAAGCTTTCTTT.

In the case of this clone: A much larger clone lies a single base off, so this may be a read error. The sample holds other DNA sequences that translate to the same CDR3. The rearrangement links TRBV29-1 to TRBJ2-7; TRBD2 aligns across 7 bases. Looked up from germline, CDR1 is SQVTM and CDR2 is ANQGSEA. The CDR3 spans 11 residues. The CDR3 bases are TGCAGTGGGGGAGGGTCCTACGAGCAGTACTTC. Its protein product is CSGGGSYEQYF.

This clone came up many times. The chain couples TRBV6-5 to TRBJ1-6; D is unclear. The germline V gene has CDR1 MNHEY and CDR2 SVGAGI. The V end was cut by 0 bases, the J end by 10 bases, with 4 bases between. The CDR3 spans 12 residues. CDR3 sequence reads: CASSYSNSPLHF. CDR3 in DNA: TGTGCCAGCAGTTACTCGAACTCACCCCTCCACTTT.